The clone carrying this TCR beta chain was observed many times. Its antigen is not identified. In the original processing: Researchers built a distant-metastasis classifier for papillary thyroid cancer that drew on CDR3 differences across clinicopathological groups. TCRdb re-clonotyped the PCR reads through MiXCR. It is TCRdb's table, rather than the study itself, that gives the V and J calls and clone size. This table holds about 41,000 clones, approximately 10% found once. Every patient underwent thyroid surgery untreated. This sample is part of a study of metastatic and nonmetastatic thyroid tumors. Across the whole study: Malignant thyroid and benign thyroid patients provided blood and tumor or nodule tissue whose repertoires were compared. Study-level points and caveats: When malignant thyroid tumors were compared with benign nodules, TCR beta diversity was reportedly significantly higher in the malignant tumors. This held in both blood and tumor samples.

The specimen was blood. This clonotype was obtained from a female donor with papillary thyroid cancer or a benign thyroid nodule (not recorded which). Some clones in this sample may be carry-over from other donors' samples.

CDR3 bases: TGTGCCAGCAGGGGAGGCTCAAACGGAAACACCATATATTTT. Translation gives CASRGGSNGNTIYF. V usage is TRBV6-1 and J usage is TRBJ1-3, with no clear D. The ends were cut back, 6 bases at V and 4 bases at J, with 13 bases in the middle. CDR1 is MNHNS, CDR2 SASEGT, per germline. CDR3 length: 14 amino acids.